The sequence of this T cell receptor (beta chain) was determined in a study of cytomegalovirus exposure and HLA in healthy donors (dated by TCRdb to the late 2010s). Background on the whole study: In an earlier analysis of some 550 of the donors, around 290 Gb of sequence data and about 110 million unique TCR beta sequences from roughly 180 million T cells were reported. Roughly five DR-DQ haplotypes were treated as single units for association and clustering because of strong linkage in the cohort. Rather than using new phenotypic data, the later analysis identified candidate immune exposures from TCR beta sequences and from how often those sequences occurred across donors. Approximately 300 gigabases of sequencing data and about 92 million unique TCR sequences made up an early release that covered 640 HLA-typed donors. Donor age, sex, ethnicity and CMV serostatus were collected together with the repertoire data. To predict cytomegalovirus infection status, the study combined high-throughput TCR immunosequencing, statistical association of individual TCRs with disease status, and machine learning. In an earlier analysis of a few hundred of the donors, high-throughput TCR beta sequencing was used to judge whether each TCR beta V gene segment behaved as functional or pseudogenic. The genetic ancestry cluster associated with self-reported Caucasian donors included over 65% of the approximately 410 genotyped donors. On average, 235,054 unique TCR beta nucleotide sequences were sequenced per donor among several hundred genotyped donors of the cohort, with 15% to 20% of those sequences being non-productive. Along with the roughly 710-subject first cohort, a separate validation cohort of around 110 different subjects was used. HLA typing included class I and class II loci at four-digit resolution. Using immunosequencing, the study profiled T cell repertoires from 500 to 800 subjects and related those repertoires to cytomegalovirus serostatus. All discovery cohort repertoires had been generated using a single sequencing platform. In a later analysis, previously published TCR beta repertoires from about 670 donors were re-analyzed and high-resolution HLA genotyping was added so that TCR occurrence patterns could be studied. The study aimed to test whether cataloging public T cell receptors could reveal signatures of past pathogen exposure. Typing coverage differed by locus: A, B, C, DRB1 and DQB1 were typed in roughly 620-630 donors, DQA1 in around 500, DPA1 in roughly 590, and DPB1 in just under 480. A later genetic analysis used genome-wide SNP genotypes for about three fifths of the 666 donors, treating that subset as a discovery cohort. General conclusions and limits of the study: A later analysis associated about 16,000 TCR beta sequences with specific HLA alleles at a false discovery rate of 0.05. A few of the identified cytomegalovirus-associated TCR beta chains were confirmed in vitro to be specific for cytomegalovirus antigens. Strong co-occurrence of HLA alleles, especially DR and DQ, made assigning TCR associations to individual alleles difficult. The sequencing pipeline was judged likely to have produced a cluster of highly shared sequence variants as a technical artifact. Only TCR beta chains were sequenced in this cohort, and the absence of alpha or paired-chain data limited detectable features. In an earlier analysis of some 540 of the donors, most TCR beta V segments appeared in productive rearrangements about 87% or about 30% of the time, broadly matching IMGT annotations. V-gene and J-gene trimming of TCR beta chains was associated with a missense DCLRE1C variant in a later genetic analysis, and the association was replicated in an independent cohort. According to a later analysis, TCR association rates differed among HLA loci, with DRB1 alleles showing the most associated TCRs and HLA-C alleles showing the fewest. The study listed 170 or so TCR beta chains as associated with cytomegalovirus. Compared with the roughly 710-donor mean, donors in an Asian-associated ancestry cluster had fewer N-insertions in productive TCRs, according to a later genetic analysis. The classifier was reported to diagnose cytomegalovirus status with high specificity and sensitivity in both the original cohort and the validation cohort. CMV serostatus was the only immune exposure information available for the cohort. Some IMGT-functional V segments, including TRBV6-2 and TRBV6-3, could not be distinguished by the 87-base-pair reads and were therefore excluded. Because HLA typing was unavailable for some donors at each locus, only the typed subset was used in association tests. A later analysis reported that several top co-occurrence clusters appeared linked to parvovirus B19, influenza, CMV and Epstein-Barr virus. Because counts were too low, about 15 rarely observed V segments, including chromosome 9 orphons, were left out of the earlier analysis of several hundred of the donors. Sequencing depth was assumed to be roughly uniform across donors in the presence/absence analyses, though that assumption may not hold. Across donors, most TCR sequences were observed very rarely, whereas some public TCRs were present in many individuals. Linkage disequilibrium might explain the correlated functional status among segregating V segments, but an unknown experimental factor could not be excluded. Most CMV-associated TCR beta chains appeared to be HLA-restricted in a later analysis, and the HLA associations seemed to be driven largely by CMV exposure. According to the authors, the approach could potentially be generalized to other disease states and immunological phenotypes. A further reported finding was that TCR beta sequences accurately predicted the HLA-A and HLA-B alleles for most subjects in the first cohort. In a later analysis, HLA-associated TCR beta chains were found to be more clonally expanded and to have lower generation probabilities than equally common non-associated chains.

The library came from the immunoSEQ multiplex PCR assay. For the multiplex PCR, a mixture combining 60 forward primers for TCR Vbeta segments and 13 reverse primers for TCR Jbeta segments was used. The CDR3 region of rearranged TCR beta genes was amplified from genomic DNA with a multiplex PCR assay. The Illumina HiSeq System was used to sequence the amplified TCR beta libraries as 87-base-pair reads. The original pipeline was this. In a later analysis, approximately 74 million unique TCR beta chains were counted across the approximately 620 repertoires, and roughly 11 million of these chains were shared by at least two donors. A nearest-neighbor algorithm error-corrected the raw reads and collapsed the reads into unique sequences, merging closely related sequences to remove PCR and sequencing errors. To assign V, D and J gene segments, CDR3 sequences were aligned to IMGT reference sequences. For a sequence to be retained, a match of at least six nucleotides to both a V gene segment and a J gene segment was required. Rearrangements were classified as productive when the CDR3 lacked stop codons and remained in frame with V and J, and all other rearrangements were classified as non-productive. Following IMGT convention, CDR3 was defined as the stretch from the second conserved V-encoded cysteine up to the conserved J-encoded phenylalanine. The earlier analysis of some 580 of the donors excluded any sequence lacking an unambiguous match to a single V gene segment. In an earlier analysis of 587 of the donors, V segments were called functional above 56.7% productive rearrangements and were called segregating when the between-donor standard deviation exceeded 5%. A statistical classification framework was developed to diagnose cytomegalovirus status using the catalog of TCR beta chain sequences. V and J gene assignment, in a later analysis, came from comparing TCR nucleotide sequences with IMGT/GENE-DB human TR gene sequences. Using the TCRdist pipeline, a later analysis assigned CDR3 sequences along with most-parsimonious VDJ recombination scenarios. A later analysis defined each TCR beta chain by its CDR3 amino acid sequence plus V-gene family, and excluded reads lacking a unique V-gene family. In a later analysis, fewer than 600 highly shared, low-generation-probability nucleotide sequences were removed to address suspected cross-contamination and a sequencing artifact. In a later analysis, a clonal expansion index for each public chain was calculated from normalized within-repertoire ranks of inferred template counts. A later analysis computed generation probabilities with a VDJ recombination model fitted to out-of-frame rearrangements, and checked the results against IGoR. Hypergeometric tests were used in a later analysis to score TCR-TCR, TCR-HLA and TCR-CMV co-occurrence, with a repertoire-size bias correction applied to the TCR pairs. A later analysis estimated false discovery rates by permuting HLA or CMV assignments 20 times. A later analysis grouped co-occurring TCRs with DBSCAN, adding TCRdist sequence similarity when clustering within HLA-allele-positive subsets. Co-occurrence clustering excluded repertoires with fewer than 30,000 or more than 120,000 public chains, plus five with anomalous nucleotide sharing. Not all clones reach the TCRdb copy of this immuneACCESS table, which keeps in-frame sequences only. Checked studies attribute under half of the gap to unresolved V genes and leave the rest unexplained. The DNA was the basis for D and trimming; V, J and clone size are from that table. In this sample's table one finds about 130,000 clones. 1.7% of the sample lies in the top ten.

In the case of this clone: This receptor's antigen is unknown.

The cohort comprised under 700 healthy bone marrow donors. All cohort members were sampled while nominally healthy, although unrecorded immune exposures were likely present. The donor tested CMV seronegative and was one of the 352 seronegative cohort members. A peripheral blood sample was provided by each donor, and peripheral blood mononuclear cells were used for TCR beta sequencing. Genomic DNA was extracted from the blood cell samples with the Qiagen DNeasy Blood Extraction Kit. The germline V gene supplies CDR1 SNHLY and CDR2 FYNNEI. The CDR3 sequence holds 15 residues, the cysteine and phenylalanine included. The CDR3 DNA has 45 bases and is translated from base 1. Trimming leaves V shorter by 3 bases and J shorter by 7 bases, with the junction holding 6 bases beyond the gene matches.

The source material was PBMCs. The TCR was taken from a man in his late teens or twenties in good health and CMV-seronegative. This receptor chain uses TRBV2 and TRBJ1-5; TRBD1 lines up with 10 middle nucleotides. The CDR3 in this case is CASSDLGTGEQPQHF. The sequenced DNA is TGTGCCAGCAGTGACCTCGGGACAGGGGAACAGCCCCAGCATTTT. Joined to the reference TRBV2 and TRBJ1-5 proteins, this CDR3 gives the full variable domain: EPEVTQTPSHQVTQMGQEVILRCVPISNHLYFYWYRQILGQKVEFLVSFYNNEISEKSEIFDDQFSVERPDGSNFTLKIRSTKLEDSAMYFCASSDLGTGEQPQHFGDGTRLSIL.